These 3 T cell receptor beta chains were all obtained from the same sample, sequenced in a study of blood T cell repertoires in COVID-19. Clones were read by immunoSEQ multiplex PCR, and TCRdb kept only the in-frame ones, dropping some. The data show around 250,000 clones, around nine tenths seen once. Material for sequencing was PBMCs or T cells enriched from blood (not recorded which). The origin of the receptors is a middle-aged woman who had been exposed to COVID-19.

A word on this clone: Distinct nucleotide sequences in the sample also encode this CDR3. V usage is TRBV6-2 or TRBV6-3 and J usage is TRBJ1-2; 8 bases are a match to TRBD1. This CDR3 region has 12 residues. CDR1 and CDR2 from the germline V gene are MNHEY and SVGEGT. With V trimmed by 6 bases and J by 5 bases, 2 bases remained unmatched. The CDR3 nucleotides read TGTGCCAGCAGCCGACAGGGGTATGGCTACACCTTC. Protein: CASSRQGYGYTF.

This clone was seen only a few times. The chain couples TRBV4-1 to TRBJ1-2; TRBD1 matches at 7 bases. Trimming removed 4 bases from V and 3 bases from J; junction bases left unmatched: 2. Germline V gene sequence: CDR1 MGHRA, CDR2 YSYEKL. The CDR3 is made up of 13 amino acids. The CDR3 region has the DNA TGCGCCAGCAGCCCGGGACAGCACTATGGCTACACCTTC. Translating it yields CASSPGQHYGYTF.

V and J are TRBV30 and TRBJ2-1; 7 bases map to TRBD2. This CDR3 comprises 12 residues. The germline gives CDR1 GTSNPN, CDR2 SVGIG (reference sequence). Trimming cost V 0 bases and J 12 bases; bases outside gene matches: 5. CDR3: CAWSVFGGGQFF. The CDR3, as DNA: TGTGCCTGGAGTGTTTTTGGGGGGGGGCAGTTCTTC.